This T cell receptor (beta chain) was found in a study of blood T cell repertoires in COVID-19. Study processing details: Amplification with reference gene primers provided the estimates of nucleated cell counts. Repertoires were generated with immunoSEQ multiplex PCR, while TCRdb's copy carries only in-frame clones and drops some. Clone size and V and J calls were adopted from that table, with D and trimming inferred from the DNA. In the table there are more than 95,000 clones, more than 80% of which are singletons. The CDR3 has 15 amino acids. The V gene's germline CDR1 is SNHLY and CDR2 FYNNEI. Losses at the gene ends were 7 bases for V and 10 bases for J; bases not matched to a gene: 10.

The TCR was taken from a human donor in a cohort sampled during active COVID-19. The V call is TRBV2, the J call TRBJ2-1, with 13 bases that match TRBD2. Sequenced: peripheral blood. CDR3 coding DNA: TGTGCCAGCACCCCCACTAGCGGGGGGGCCGGGGAGCAGTTCTTC. Translating it yields CASTPTSGGAGEQFF.